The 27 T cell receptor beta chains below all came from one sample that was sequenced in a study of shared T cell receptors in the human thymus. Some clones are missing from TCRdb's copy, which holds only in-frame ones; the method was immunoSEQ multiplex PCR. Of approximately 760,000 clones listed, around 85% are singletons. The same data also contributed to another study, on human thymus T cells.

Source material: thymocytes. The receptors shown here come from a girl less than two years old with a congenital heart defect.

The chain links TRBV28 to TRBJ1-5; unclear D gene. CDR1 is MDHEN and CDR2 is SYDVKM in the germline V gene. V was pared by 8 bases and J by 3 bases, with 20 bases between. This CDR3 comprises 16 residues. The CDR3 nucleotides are TGTGCCAGCGGATCCTCTCGTAGCCGGCCCAATCAGCCCCAGCATTTT. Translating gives CASGSSRSRPNQPQHF.

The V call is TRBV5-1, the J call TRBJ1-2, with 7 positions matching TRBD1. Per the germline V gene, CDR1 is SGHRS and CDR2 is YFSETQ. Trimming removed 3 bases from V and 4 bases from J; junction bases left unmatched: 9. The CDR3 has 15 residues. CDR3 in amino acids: CASSSTGRDIYGYTF. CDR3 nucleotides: TGCGCCAGCAGCTCGACAGGGCGAGATATCTATGGCTACACCTTC. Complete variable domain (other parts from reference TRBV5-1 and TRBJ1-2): KAGVTQTPRYLIKTRGQQVTLSCSPISGHRSVSWYQQTPGQGLQFLFEYFSETQRNKGNFPGRFSGRQFSNSRSEMNVSTLELGDSALYLCASSSTGRDIYGYTFGSGTRLTVV.

In DNA, the CDR3 is TGTGCCAGCAGTACCGGGACAGGGAACGGCTACACCTTC. This encodes CASSTGTGNGYTF. This chain connects TRBV27 to TRBJ1-2; 9 positions agree with TRBD1. The CDR3 is 13 amino acids. CDR1 MNHEY and CDR2 SMNVEV come from the germline V gene (reference sequence). V lost 5 bases and J lost 8; bases outside the gene matches: 6.

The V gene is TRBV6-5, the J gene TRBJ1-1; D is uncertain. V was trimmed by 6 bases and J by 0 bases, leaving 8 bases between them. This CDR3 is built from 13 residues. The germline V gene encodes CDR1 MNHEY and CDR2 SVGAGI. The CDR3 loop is CASSLVLNTEAFF. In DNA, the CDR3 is TGTGCCAGCAGCCTCGTATTGAACACTGAAGCTTTCTTT.

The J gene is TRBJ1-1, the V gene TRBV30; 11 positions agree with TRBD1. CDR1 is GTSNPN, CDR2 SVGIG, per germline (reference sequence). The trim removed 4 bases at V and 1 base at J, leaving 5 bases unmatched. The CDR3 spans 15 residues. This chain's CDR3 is CAWKGTGGTNTEAFF. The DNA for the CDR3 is TGTGCCTGGAAGGGGACAGGGGGGACGAACACTGAAGCTTTCTTT.

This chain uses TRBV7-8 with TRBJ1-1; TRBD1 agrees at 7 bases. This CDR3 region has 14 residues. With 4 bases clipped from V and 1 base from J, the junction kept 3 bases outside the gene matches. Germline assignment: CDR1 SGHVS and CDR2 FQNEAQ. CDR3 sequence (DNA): TGTGCCAGCAGCTCCCAGGGGGAGAACACTGAAGCTTTCTTT. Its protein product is CASSSQGENTEAFF.

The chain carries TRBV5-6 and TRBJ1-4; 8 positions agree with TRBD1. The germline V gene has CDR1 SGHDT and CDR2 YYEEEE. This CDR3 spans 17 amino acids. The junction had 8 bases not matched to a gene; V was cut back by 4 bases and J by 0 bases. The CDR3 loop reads CASSPGQGATTNEKLFF. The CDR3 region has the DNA TGTGCCAGCAGCCCTGGACAGGGAGCTACAACTAATGAAAAACTGTTTTTT.

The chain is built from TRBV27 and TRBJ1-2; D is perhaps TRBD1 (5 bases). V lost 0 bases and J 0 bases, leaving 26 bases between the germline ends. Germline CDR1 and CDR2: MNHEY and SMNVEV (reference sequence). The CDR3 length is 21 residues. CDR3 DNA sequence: TGTGCCAGCAGTTTATCACTTCGACGTAACAGGAGGGGAAATACTAACTATGGCTACACCTTC. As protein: CASSLSLRRNRRGNTNYGYTF.

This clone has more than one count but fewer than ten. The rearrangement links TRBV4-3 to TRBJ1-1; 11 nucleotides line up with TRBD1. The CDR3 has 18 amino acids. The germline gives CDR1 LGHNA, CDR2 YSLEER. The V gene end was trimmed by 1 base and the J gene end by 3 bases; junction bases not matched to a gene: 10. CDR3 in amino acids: CASSQVRPGQGGDTEAFF. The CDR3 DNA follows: TGCGCCAGCAGCCAAGTCCGTCCGGGACAGGGGGGAGACACTGAAGCTTTCTTT.

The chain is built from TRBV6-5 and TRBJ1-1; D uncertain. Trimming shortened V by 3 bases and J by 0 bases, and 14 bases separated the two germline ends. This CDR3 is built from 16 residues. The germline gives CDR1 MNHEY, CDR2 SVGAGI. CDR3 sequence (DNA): TGTGCCAGCAGTTATCGGCCGCGGGGAATGAACACTGAAGCTTTCTTT. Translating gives CASSYRPRGMNTEAFF.

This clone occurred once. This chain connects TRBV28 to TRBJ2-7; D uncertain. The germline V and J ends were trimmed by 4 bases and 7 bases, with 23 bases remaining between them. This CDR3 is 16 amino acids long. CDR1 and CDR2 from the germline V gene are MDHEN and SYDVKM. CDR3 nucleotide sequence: TGTGCCAGCAGTTGGTGGGCGTCCCGATCCCTGTGGGAGCAGTACTTC. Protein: CASSWWASRSLWEQYF. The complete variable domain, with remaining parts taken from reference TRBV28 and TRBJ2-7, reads DVKVTQSSRYLVKRTGEKVFLECVQDMDHENMFWYRQDPGLGLRLIYFSYDVKMKEKGDIPEGYSVSREKKERFSLILESASTNQTSMYLCASSWWASRSLWEQYFGPGTRLTVT.

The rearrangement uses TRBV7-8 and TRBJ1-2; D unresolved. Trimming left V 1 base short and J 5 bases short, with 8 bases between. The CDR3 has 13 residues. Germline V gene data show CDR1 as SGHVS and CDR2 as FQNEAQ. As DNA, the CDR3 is TGTGCCAGCAGCTTAGGACAAAAATATGGCTACACCTTC. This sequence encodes CASSLGQKYGYTF.

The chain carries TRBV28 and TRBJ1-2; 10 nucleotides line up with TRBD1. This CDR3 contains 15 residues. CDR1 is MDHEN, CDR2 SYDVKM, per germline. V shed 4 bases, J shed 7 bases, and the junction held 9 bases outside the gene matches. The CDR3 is CASSYPDRGLIGYTF. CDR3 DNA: TGTGCCAGCAGTTACCCGGACAGGGGGTTGATTGGCTACACCTTC.

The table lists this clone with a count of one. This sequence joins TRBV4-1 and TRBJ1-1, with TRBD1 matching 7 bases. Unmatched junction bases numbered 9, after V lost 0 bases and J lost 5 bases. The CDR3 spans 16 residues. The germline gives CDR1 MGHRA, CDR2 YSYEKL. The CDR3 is CASSQDLRGLGTEAFF. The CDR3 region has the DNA TGCGCCAGCAGCCAAGATCTTAGGGGGCTTGGGACTGAAGCTTTCTTT.

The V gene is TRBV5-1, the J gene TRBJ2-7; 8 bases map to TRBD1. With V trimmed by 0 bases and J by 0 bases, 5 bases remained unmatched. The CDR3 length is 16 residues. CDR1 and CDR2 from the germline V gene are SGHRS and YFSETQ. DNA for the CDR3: TGCGCCAGCAGCTTGGAAGGGACAGGAAGCTCCTACGAGCAGTACTTC. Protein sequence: CASSLEGTGSSYEQYF.

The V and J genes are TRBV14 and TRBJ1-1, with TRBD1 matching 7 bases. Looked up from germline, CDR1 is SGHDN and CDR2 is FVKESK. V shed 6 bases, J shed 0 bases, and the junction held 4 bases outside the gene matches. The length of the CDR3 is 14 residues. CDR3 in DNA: TGTGCCAGCAGACGGGGGACAGTGAACACTGAAGCTTTCTTT. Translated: CASRRGTVNTEAFF.

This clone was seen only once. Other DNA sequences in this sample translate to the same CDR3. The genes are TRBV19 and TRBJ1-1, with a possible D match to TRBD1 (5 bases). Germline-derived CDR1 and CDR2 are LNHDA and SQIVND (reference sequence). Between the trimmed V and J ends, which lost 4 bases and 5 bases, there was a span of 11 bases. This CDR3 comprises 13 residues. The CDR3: CASSRGEETEAFF. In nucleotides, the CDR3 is TGTGCCAGTAGTAGGGGGGAGGAGACTGAAGCTTTCTTT.

CDR3 DNA sequence: TGTGCCAGCAGCTCCGACAGGGTGGAGAGAAAACTGTTTTTT. Translation gives CASSSDRVERKLFF. J is TRBJ1-4 and V is TRBV5-6, with TRBD1 matching 7 bases. The CDR3 contains 14 residues. Trimming took 3 bases from V and 10 from J; bases not matched to a gene: 9. Per germline, CDR1 SGHDT and CDR2 YYEEEE.

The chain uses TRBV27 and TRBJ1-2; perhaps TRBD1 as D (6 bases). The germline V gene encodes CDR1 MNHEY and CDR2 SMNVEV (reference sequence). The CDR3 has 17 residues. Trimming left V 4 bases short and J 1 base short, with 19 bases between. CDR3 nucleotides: TGTGCCAGCAGTTCGATCACTGGACAGACCCATAACTATGGCTACACCTTC. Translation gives CASSSITGQTHNYGYTF.

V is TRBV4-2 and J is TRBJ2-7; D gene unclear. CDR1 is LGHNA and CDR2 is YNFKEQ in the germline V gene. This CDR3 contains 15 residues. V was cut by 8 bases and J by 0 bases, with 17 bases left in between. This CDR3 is CASAFVIRSSYEQYF. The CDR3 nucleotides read TGTGCCAGCGCTTTTGTAATCCGGAGCTCCTACGAGCAGTACTTC.

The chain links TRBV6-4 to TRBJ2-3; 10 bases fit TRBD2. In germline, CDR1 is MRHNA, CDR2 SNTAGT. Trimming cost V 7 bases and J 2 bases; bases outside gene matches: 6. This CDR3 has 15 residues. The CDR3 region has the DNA TGTGCCAGCAAAAGGACTAGCGGAGACACAGATACGCAGTATTTT. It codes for CASKRTSGDTDTQYF.

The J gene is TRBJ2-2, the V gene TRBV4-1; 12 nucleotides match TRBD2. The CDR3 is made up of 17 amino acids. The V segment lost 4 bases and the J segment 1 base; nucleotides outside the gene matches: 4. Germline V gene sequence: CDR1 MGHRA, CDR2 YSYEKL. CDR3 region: CASSPSSGGENTGELFF. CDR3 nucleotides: TGCGCCAGCAGCCCGTCTAGCGGGGGGGAGAACACCGGGGAGCTGTTTTTT.

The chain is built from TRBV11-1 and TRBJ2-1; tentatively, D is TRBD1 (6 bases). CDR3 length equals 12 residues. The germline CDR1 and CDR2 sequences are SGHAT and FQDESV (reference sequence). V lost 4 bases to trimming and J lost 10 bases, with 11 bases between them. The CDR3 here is CASSSDSSEQFF. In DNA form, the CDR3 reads TGTGCCAGCAGCTCGGACAGTTCGGAGCAGTTCTTC.

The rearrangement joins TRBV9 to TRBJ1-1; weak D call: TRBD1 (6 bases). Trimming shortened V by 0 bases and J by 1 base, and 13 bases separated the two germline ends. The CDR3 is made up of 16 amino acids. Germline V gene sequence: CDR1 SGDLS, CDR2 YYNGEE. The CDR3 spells CASSVGKGVENTEAFF. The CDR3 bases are TGTGCCAGCAGCGTAGGAAAGGGGGTAGAGAACACTGAAGCTTTCTTT. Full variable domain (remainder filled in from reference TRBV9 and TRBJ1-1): DSGVTQTPKHLITATGQRVTLRCSPRSGDLSVYWYQQSLDQGLQFLIQYYNGEERAKGNILERFSAQQFPDLHSELNLSSLELGDSALYFCASSVGKGVENTEAFFGQGTRLTVV.

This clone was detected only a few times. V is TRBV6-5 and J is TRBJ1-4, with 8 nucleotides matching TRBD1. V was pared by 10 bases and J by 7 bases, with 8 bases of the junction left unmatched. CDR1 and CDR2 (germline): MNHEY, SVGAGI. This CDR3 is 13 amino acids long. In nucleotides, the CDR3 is TGTGCCACCTCGGGACAGGTTGCTGAAAAACTGTTTTTT. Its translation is CATSGQVAEKLFF.

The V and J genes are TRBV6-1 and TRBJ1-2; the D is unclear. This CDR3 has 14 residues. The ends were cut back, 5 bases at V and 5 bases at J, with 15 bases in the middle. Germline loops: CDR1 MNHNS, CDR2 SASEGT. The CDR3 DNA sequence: TGTGCCAGCAGTCGAGGGCCTCCTCTTTATGGCTACACCTTC. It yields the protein CASSRGPPLYGYTF.

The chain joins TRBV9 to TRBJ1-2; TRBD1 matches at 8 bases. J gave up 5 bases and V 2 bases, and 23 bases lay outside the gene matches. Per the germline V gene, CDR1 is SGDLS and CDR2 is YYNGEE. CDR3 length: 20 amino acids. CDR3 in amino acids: CASSVFPLRVPDRDLYGYTF. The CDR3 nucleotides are TGTGCCAGCAGCGTGTTTCCCCTCCGTGTCCCGGACAGGGACCTATATGGCTACACCTTC.